These 29 T cell receptor beta chains came from one sample sequenced in a study of OX40 agonist ivuxolimab in advanced cancers. Here immunoSEQ multiplex PCR was the method, and the copy in TCRdb shows in-frame clones only, minus some. The sample has 65,000 to 95,000 clones, around 89% seen once. The sample in question was CD4+ or CD8+ T cells sorted from blood, obtained in a trial of the OX40 agonist ivuxolimab. The receptors here all came from an adult with an advanced solid tumor such as melanoma, head and neck, liver or kidney cancer.

The chain carries TRBV6-1 and TRBJ1-5, with a weak D call TRBD1 (5 bases). From germline, CDR1 is MNHNS and CDR2 SASEGT. Between the trimmed V and J ends, which lost 6 bases and 2 bases, there was a span of 14 bases. The CDR3 loop spans 15 amino acids. As DNA, the CDR3 is TGTGCCAGCAGCCTCCAGGGTATCGGCAATCAGCCCCAGCATTTT. Amino acids: CASSLQGIGNQPQHF.

Worth noting for this clone: Other nucleotide sequences in the sample specify the same CDR3. The CDR3 DNA reads as TGCGCCAGCAGTGGGGCAGGGTGGGGCACAGATACGCAGTATTTT. Its protein product is CASSGAGWGTDTQYF. This sequence joins TRBV5-1 and TRBJ2-3, with a weak D call TRBD1 (5 bases). V was trimmed by 5 bases and J by 1 base, leaving 14 bases between them. The CDR3 runs to 15 residues. Looked up from germline, CDR1 is SGHRS and CDR2 is YFSETQ.

The chain carries TRBV11-3 and TRBJ2-2; TRBD2 aligns across 11 bases. The CDR3 consists of 17 residues. Germline V gene lookup returns CDR1 SGHNT and CDR2 YENEEA. V lost 3 bases to trimming and J lost 8 bases; unmatched junction nucleotides: 11. CDR3 sequence (DNA): TGTGCCAGCAGCTTTGGTAGCGGGAGGGCCAAGGCTGGGGAGCTGTTTTTT. Protein product: CASSFGSGRAKAGELFF.

The genes are TRBV19 and TRBJ1-5; the D gene is possibly TRBD1 (6 bases). The CDR3 spans 15 residues. Germline loops: CDR1 LNHDA, CDR2 SQIVND (reference sequence). With 8 bases removed from V and 2 bases from J, the gap between germline ends came to 16 bases. The CDR3 DNA sequence: TGTGCCAGTCGTGGGGGCAGGGAAGGCAATCAGCCCCAGCATTTT. The encoded protein is CASRGGREGNQPQHF.

This clone was found a few times. The chain has TRBV6-1 and TRBJ2-7; no reliable D call. Trimming stripped 6 bases from V and 0 bases from J, with 12 bases between. Germline V gives CDR1 MNHNS, CDR2 SASEGT. The CDR3 runs to 14 residues. The DNA of the CDR3 is TGTGCCAGCAGCGCCTTATTCCGCTCCTACGAGCAGTACTTC. Its protein product is CASSALFRSYEQYF.

J is TRBJ2-7 and V is TRBV27; D unclear. This CDR3 has 15 amino acids. Trimming cost V 6 bases and J 1 base, with 16 bases left between them. Germline lookup yields CDR1 MNHEY and CDR2 SMNVEV (reference sequence). CDR3: CASSQRVGGSYEQYF. For the CDR3, the DNA is TGTGCCAGCAGCCAAAGGGTTGGCGGTTCCTACGAGCAGTACTTC.

The chain links TRBV10-3 to TRBJ1-3, with a tentative D call TRBD1 (5 bases). V dropped 4 bases and J dropped 0 bases, with 7 bases sitting between them. The germline CDR1 and CDR2 sequences are ENHRY and SYGVKD. The CDR3 loop spans 14 amino acids. CDR3 sequence reads: CAISAQGSGNTIYF. CDR3 nucleotide sequence: TGTGCCATCAGTGCTCAGGGCTCTGGAAACACCATATATTTT.

The chain combines TRBV6-1 with TRBJ1-6, with D uncertain. The germline CDR1 and CDR2 sequences are MNHNS and SASEGT. The V end was cut by 3 bases, the J end by 7 bases, with 7 bases between. This CDR3 region has 13 residues. As DNA, the CDR3 is TGTGCCAGCAGTGAGGACGGGAATTCACCCCTCCACTTT. Amino acids: CASSEDGNSPLHF.

V usage is TRBV25-1 and J usage is TRBJ2-7, with 7 nucleotides matching TRBD2. Germline CDR1 is MGHDK and CDR2 is SYGVNS. CDR3 length: 14 residues. V was pared by 5 bases and J by 3 bases, with 7 bases of the junction left unmatched. The CDR3 nucleotides read TGTGCCAGCAGTCCCCAGACTAGCCGCTACGAGCAGTACTTC. Its translation is CASSPQTSRYEQYF.

The chain carries TRBV7-2 and TRBJ2-1; D unclear. The V end lost 0 bases, the J end lost 15 bases, and 9 bases lay between the germline ends. Germline V gene lookup returns CDR1 SGHTA and CDR2 FQGNSA. This CDR3 contains 11 residues. The CDR3 spells CASSLAPRLFF. DNA for the CDR3: TGTGCCAGCAGCTTAGCCCCCCGGCTGTTCTTC.

This chain uses TRBV5-4 with TRBJ2-6; the D gene could be TRBD1 or TRBD2 (6 bases each). The CDR3 consists of 15 residues. Germline CDR1 is SGHNT and CDR2 is YYREEE (reference sequence). The V and J ends lost 5 bases and 2 bases respectively, with 11 bases between them. The CDR3 sequence is CASSVGGPGANVLTF. Written as DNA, the CDR3 is TGTGCCAGCAGTGTGGGGGGCCCTGGGGCCAACGTCCTGACTTTC. Supplemented by reference TRBV5-4 and TRBJ2-6, the full variable domain reads ETGVTQSPTHLIKTRGQQVTLRCSSQSGHNTVSWYQQALGQGPQFIFQYYREEENGRGNFPPRFSGLQFPNYSSELNVNALELDDSALYLCASSVGGPGANVLTFGAGSRLTVL.

This clone was counted only a few times. This chain connects TRBV10-2 to TRBJ2-3; possible D gene TRBD1, 6 bases. Germline V gene lookup returns CDR1 WSHSY and CDR2 SAAADI. The CDR3 spans 15 residues. V was pared by 8 bases and J by 6 bases, with 21 bases between. The CDR3 reads CASLSRDIFLDTQYF. The CDR3 DNA sequence: TGCGCCAGCCTTTCCCGGGACATCTTCTTGGATACGCAGTATTTT.

The V call is TRBV5-1, the J call TRBJ2-5; perhaps TRBD2 as D (5 bases). With 0 bases removed from V and 6 bases from J, the gap between germline ends came to 9 bases. The CDR3 totals 13 residues. Germline V gene data show CDR1 as SGHRS and CDR2 as YFSETQ. For the CDR3, the DNA is TGCGCCAGCAGCTTGGCCGACGGGAAGACCCAGTACTTC. Encoded protein: CASSLADGKTQYF.

This chain uses TRBV4-1 with TRBJ2-3, with D perhaps assigned TRBD1 or TRBD2 (5 bases each). V was pared by 3 bases and J by 1 base, with 17 bases between. Germline CDR1 MGHRA, CDR2 YSYEKL. The CDR3 covers 17 residues. CDR3: CASSQGSQARGTDTQYF. Written as DNA, the CDR3 is TGCGCCAGCAGCCAGGGTTCACAGGCGCGGGGCACAGATACGCAGTATTTT.

The J gene is TRBJ2-1, the V gene TRBV11-2; D might be TRBD1 or TRBD2, each matching 5 bases. Trimming took 0 bases from V and 8 from J, leaving 20 bases between them. Per the germline V gene, CDR1 is SGHAT and CDR2 is FQNNGV. The CDR3 runs to 17 residues. The CDR3 here is CASSLDLSTGRDHEQFF. DNA for the CDR3: TGTGCCAGCAGCTTAGATCTTAGCACAGGAAGGGACCATGAGCAGTTCTTC. The variable domain in full, completed from reference TRBV11-2 and TRBJ2-1, reads EAGVAQSPRYKIIEKRQSVAFWCNPISGHATLYWYQQILGQGPKLLIQFQNNGVVDDSQLPKDRFSAERLKGVDSTLKIQPAKLEDSAVYLCASSLDLSTGRDHEQFFGPGTRLTVL.

The chain has TRBV5-6 and TRBJ1-1, with TRBD1 identical over 11 bases. The V gene's germline CDR1 is SGHDT and CDR2 YYEEEE. The V and J ends lost 2 bases and 0 bases, in that order; junction bases with no gene match: 6. This CDR3 region has 17 residues. CDR3 loop: CASSFRDRGYMNTEAFF. In DNA form, the CDR3 reads TGTGCCAGCAGCTTCCGGGACAGGGGGTACATGAACACTGAAGCTTTCTTT. Filled out from reference TRBV5-6 and TRBJ1-1, the complete variable domain reads DAGVTQSPTHLIKTRGQQVTLRCSPKSGHDTVSWYQQALGQGPQFIFQYYEEEERQRGNFPDRFSGHQFPNYSSELNVNALLLGDSALYLCASSFRDRGYMNTEAFFGQGTRLTVV.

This chain uses TRBV9 with TRBJ2-7; perhaps TRBD1 as D (5 bases). Germline CDR1 is SGDLS and CDR2 is YYNGEE. V lost 2 bases, J lost 5 bases, and 11 bases lay in between. The CDR3 spans 13 residues. The CDR3 reads CASSVQGRDEQYF. CDR3 coding DNA: TGTGCCAGCAGCGTCCAGGGAAGGGACGAGCAGTACTTC.

The chain employs TRBV15 and TRBJ2-3; 8 bases are a match to TRBD2. V shed 1 base, J shed 1 base, and the junction held 4 bases outside the gene matches. In germline, CDR1 is LNHNV, CDR2 YYDKDF (reference sequence). CDR3 length: 16 amino acids. The CDR3 is CATSRGIAGRTDTQYF. The DNA of the CDR3 is TGTGCCACCAGCAGAGGCATAGCGGGGCGCACAGATACGCAGTATTTT. Together with reference TRBV15 and TRBJ2-3, the CDR3 gives the full variable domain: DAMVIQNPRYQVTQFGKPVTLSCSQTLNHNVMYWYQQKSSQAPKLLFHYYDKDFNNEADTPDNFQSRRPNTSFCFLDIRSPGLGDTAMYLCATSRGIAGRTDTQYFGPGTRLTVL.

V gene TRBV7-6 combines with J gene TRBJ2-3; D possibly corresponds to TRBD2 (6 bases). With 3 bases removed from V and 0 bases from J, the gap between germline ends came to 22 bases. The length of the CDR3 is 19 residues. From germline, CDR1 is SGHVS and CDR2 FNYEAQ. The CDR3: CASSFQLGTGAISTDTQYF. CDR3 bases: TGTGCCAGCAGCTTTCAATTGGGGACTGGGGCAATAAGCACAGATACGCAGTATTTT. Variable domain in full (rest from reference TRBV7-6 and TRBJ2-3): GAGVSQSPRYKVTKRGQDVALRCDPISGHVSLYWYRQALGQGPEFLTYFNYEAQQDKSGLPNDRFSAERPEGSISTLTIQRTEQRDSAMYRCASSFQLGTGAISTDTQYFGPGTRLTVL.

The V gene is TRBV11-2, the J gene TRBJ1-1; no definite D call. The germline gives CDR1 SGHAT, CDR2 FQNNGV. Trimming took 0 bases from V and 6 from J, leaving 8 bases between them. The CDR3 is 13 residues long. As DNA, the CDR3 is TGTGCCAGCAGCTTAGAGTTAACATCTGAAGCTTTCTTT. This encodes CASSLELTSEAFF.

The rearrangement joins TRBV11-1 to TRBJ2-1; 10 nucleotides align to TRBD2. The CDR3 is 14 amino acids. V trimming: 4 bases; J trimming: 6 bases; junction bases outside the gene matches: 3. Per the germline V gene, CDR1 is SGHAT and CDR2 is FQDESV (reference sequence). The CDR3 loop is CASSWSGRGNEQFF. The CDR3 DNA reads TGTGCCAGCAGCTGGAGCGGGAGGGGCAATGAGCAGTTCTTC.

The chain combines TRBV6-6 with TRBJ2-1; perhaps TRBD2 as D (6 bases). Germline V gene data show CDR1 as MNHNY and CDR2 as SVGAGI (reference sequence). The CDR3 loop spans 15 amino acids. Trimming took 6 bases from V and 0 from J, leaving 12 bases between them. The CDR3 sequence is CASRIRGSSYNEQFF. As DNA, the CDR3 is TGTGCCAGCAGGATCCGGGGGAGCTCCTACAATGAGCAGTTCTTC.

The rearrangement uses TRBV5-1 and TRBJ1-4; D possibly corresponds to TRBD1 (5 bases). The CDR3 contains 17 residues. V was clipped by 0 bases and J by 2 bases, with 14 bases between them. Germline V CDR1 and CDR2: SGHRS, YFSETQ. CDR3: CASSLGYGPGTNEKLFF. The CDR3, as DNA: TGCGCCAGCAGCTTGGGGTATGGGCCAGGGACTAATGAAAAACTGTTTTTT.

This clone was observed a handful of times. The chain combines TRBV2 with TRBJ1-5; 11 bases line up with TRBD1. This CDR3 has 15 amino acids. Germline V gene sequence: CDR1 SNHLY, CDR2 FYNNEI. V shed 5 bases and J 7 bases; nucleotides not matched to a gene: 7. CDR3 sequence: CASSPGTGGRQPQHF. The DNA of the CDR3 is TGTGCCAGCAGTCCAGGGACAGGGGGTAGGCAGCCCCAGCATTTT.

The rearrangement links TRBV7-9 to TRBJ1-6, with TRBD1 identical over 7 bases. The CDR3 sequence is 14 residues long. V trimming: 3 bases; J trimming: 10 bases; junction bases outside the gene matches: 6. Germline-derived CDR1 and CDR2 are SEHNR and FQNEAQ (reference sequence). Written as DNA, the CDR3 is TGTGCCAGCAGCTTCGGGCAGGGGGGCTCACCCCTCCACTTT. It codes for CASSFGQGGSPLHF.

This chain joins TRBV29-1 and TRBJ1-2, with a weak D call TRBD1 (5 bases). This CDR3 contains 11 residues. Germline lookup yields CDR1 SQVTM and CDR2 ANQGSEA. The CDR3, as DNA: TGCAGTGTCGGGGCAGTTCGTGGCTACACCTTC. Protein sequence: CSVGAVRGYTF.

This clone was seen just once. V gene TRBV11-1 combines with J gene TRBJ2-1, with TRBD1 identical over 9 bases. CDR3 length: 13 residues. CDR1 and CDR2 (germline): SGHAT, FQDESV (reference sequence). V trimming: 6 bases; J trimming: 9 bases; junction bases outside the gene matches: 6. CDR3 DNA: TGTGCCAGCAGGACCACAGGGGGCGTTGAGCAGTTCTTC. Translated: CASRTTGGVEQFF.

The chain has TRBV28 and TRBJ2-5; either TRBD1 or TRBD2 may supply D (7 bases each). Per germline, CDR1 MDHEN and CDR2 SYDVKM. There are 13 residues in the CDR3. V was shortened by 3 bases and J by 7 bases, with 12 bases between the two germline ends. The CDR3 loop reads CASSFARGGTQYF. CDR3 nucleotide sequence: TGTGCCAGCAGTTTCGCCAGGGGGGGGACCCAGTACTTC.

This chain connects TRBV7-3 to TRBJ2-1; 11 positions agree with TRBD2. This CDR3 has 15 residues. The J segment lost 6 bases and the V segment lost 5 bases, leaving 6 bases of the junction unmatched. Germline CDR1 and CDR2: SGHTA and FQGTGA. The CDR3 nucleotides are TGTGCCAGCAGCGCCACTAGCGGGAGTCTCAATGAGCAGTTCTTC. It yields the protein CASSATSGSLNEQFF.